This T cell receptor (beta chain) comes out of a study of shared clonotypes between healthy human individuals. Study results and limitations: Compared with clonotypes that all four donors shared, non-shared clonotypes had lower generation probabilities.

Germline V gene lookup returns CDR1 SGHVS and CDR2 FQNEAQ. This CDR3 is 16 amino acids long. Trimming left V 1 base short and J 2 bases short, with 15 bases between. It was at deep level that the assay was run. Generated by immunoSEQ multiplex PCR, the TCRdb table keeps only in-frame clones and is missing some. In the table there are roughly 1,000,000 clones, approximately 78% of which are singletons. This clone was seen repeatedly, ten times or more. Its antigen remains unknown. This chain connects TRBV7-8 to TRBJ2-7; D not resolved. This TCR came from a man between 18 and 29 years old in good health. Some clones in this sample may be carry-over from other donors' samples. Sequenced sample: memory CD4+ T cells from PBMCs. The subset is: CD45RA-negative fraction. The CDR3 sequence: CASSLGSLNVPYEQYF. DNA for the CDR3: TGTGCCAGCAGCTTAGGGTCCCTGAATGTCCCCTACGAGCAGTACTTC.